The present entry profiles one T cell receptor beta chain with its context. CDR1 SGHTS and CDR2 YDEGEE come from the germline V gene. V shed 0 bases, J shed 9 bases, and the junction held 0 bases outside the gene matches. The CDR3 is made up of 13 amino acids. Authors' processing steps: By means of reference gene primer amplification, nucleated cell counts were estimated. The protocol was immunoSEQ multiplex PCR, while the TCRdb copy is restricted to in-frame clones and leaves out a portion. The DNA was the basis for D and trimming; V, J and clone size are from that table. Of 200,000 to 250,000 clones in the sample, about 80% were seen once. The sample originates from a study of blood T cell repertoires in COVID-19.

The sequence was obtained from a woman aged 60-70 years with acute or convalescent COVID-19. The sequenced material came from peripheral blood. The chain recombines TRBV5-8 with TRBJ1-6; TRBD1 matches 7 bases. CDR3 nucleotides: TGTGCCAGCAGCTTGGACAGGGGTTCACCCCTCCACTTT. Protein: CASSLDRGSPLHF.